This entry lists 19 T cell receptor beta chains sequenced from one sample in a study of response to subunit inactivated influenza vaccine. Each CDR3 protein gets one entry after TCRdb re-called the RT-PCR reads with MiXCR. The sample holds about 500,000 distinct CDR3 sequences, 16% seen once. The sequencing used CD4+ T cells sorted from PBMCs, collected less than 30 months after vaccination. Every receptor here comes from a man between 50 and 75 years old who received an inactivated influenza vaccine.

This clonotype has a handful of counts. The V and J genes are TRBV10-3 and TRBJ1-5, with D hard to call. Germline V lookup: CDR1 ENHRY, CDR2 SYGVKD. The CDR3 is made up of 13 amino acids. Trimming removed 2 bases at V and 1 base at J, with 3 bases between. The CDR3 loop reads CAISEDSNQPQHF. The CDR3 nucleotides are TGTGCCATCAGTGAGGACAGCAATCAGCCCCAGCATTTT.

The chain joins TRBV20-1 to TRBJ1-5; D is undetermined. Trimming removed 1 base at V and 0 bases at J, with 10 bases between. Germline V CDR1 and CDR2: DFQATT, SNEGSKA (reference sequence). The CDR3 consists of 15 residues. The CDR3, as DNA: TGCAGTGCTAGAGGTCCGAGCGGTAGCAATCAGCCCCAGCATTTT. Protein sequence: CSARGPSGSNQPQHF.

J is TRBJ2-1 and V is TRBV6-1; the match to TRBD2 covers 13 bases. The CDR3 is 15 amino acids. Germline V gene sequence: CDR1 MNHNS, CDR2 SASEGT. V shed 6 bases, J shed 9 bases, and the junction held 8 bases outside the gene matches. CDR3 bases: TGTGCCAGCAGGTCGGGACTAGCGGGATCGGTTGAGCAGTTCTTC. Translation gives CASRSGLAGSVEQFF.

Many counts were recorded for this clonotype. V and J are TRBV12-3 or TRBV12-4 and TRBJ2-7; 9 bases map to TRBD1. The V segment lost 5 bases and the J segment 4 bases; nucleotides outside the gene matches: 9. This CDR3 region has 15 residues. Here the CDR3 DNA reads TGTGCCAGCAGTGGGGGGACAGGGACCGTTTACGAGCAGTACTTC. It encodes CASSGGTGTVYEQYF.

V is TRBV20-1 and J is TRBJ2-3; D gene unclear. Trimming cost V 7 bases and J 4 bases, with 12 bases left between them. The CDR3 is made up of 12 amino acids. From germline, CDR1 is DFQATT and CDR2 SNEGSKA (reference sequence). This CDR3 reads CSVGPRADTQYF. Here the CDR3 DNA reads TGCAGTGTTGGGCCCCGCGCAGATACGCAGTATTTT.

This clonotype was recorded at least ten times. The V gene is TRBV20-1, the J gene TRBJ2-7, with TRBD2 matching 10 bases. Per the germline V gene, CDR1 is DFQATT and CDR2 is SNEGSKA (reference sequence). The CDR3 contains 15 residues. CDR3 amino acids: CSRGVPSGSIFEQYF. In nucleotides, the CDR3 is TGCAGCCGAGGCGTGCCTAGCGGGAGTATATTCGAGCAGTACTTC.

The CDR3 sequence: CASARGLPTGELFF. In nucleotides, the CDR3 is TGTGCCAGCGCTAGGGGACTCCCAACCGGGGAGCTGTTTTTT. The V gene is TRBV28, the J gene TRBJ2-2; maybe TRBD2 (6 bases). The CDR3 covers 14 residues. V was shortened by 8 bases and J by 5 bases, with 15 bases between the two germline ends. From germline, CDR1 is MDHEN and CDR2 SYDVKM.

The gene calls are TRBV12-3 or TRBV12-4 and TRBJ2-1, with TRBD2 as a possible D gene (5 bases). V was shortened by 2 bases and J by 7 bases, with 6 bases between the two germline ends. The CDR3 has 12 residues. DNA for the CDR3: TGTGCCAGCAGTTTACTAGCAAATGAGCAGTTCTTC. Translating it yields CASSLLANEQFF.

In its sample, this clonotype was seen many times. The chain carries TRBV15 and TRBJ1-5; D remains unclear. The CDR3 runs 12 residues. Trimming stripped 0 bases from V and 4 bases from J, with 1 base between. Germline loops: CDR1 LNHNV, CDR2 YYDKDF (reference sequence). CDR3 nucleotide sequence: TGTGCCACCAGCAGAGATAATCAGCCCCAGCATTTT. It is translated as CATSRDNQPQHF.

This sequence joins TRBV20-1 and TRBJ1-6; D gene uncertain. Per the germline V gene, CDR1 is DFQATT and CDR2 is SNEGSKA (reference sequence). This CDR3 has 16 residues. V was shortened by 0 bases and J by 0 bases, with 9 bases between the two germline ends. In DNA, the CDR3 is TGCAGTGCTAGAGATCCCGGGGACTCCTATAATTCACCCCTCCACTTT. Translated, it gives CSARDPGDSYNSPLHF.

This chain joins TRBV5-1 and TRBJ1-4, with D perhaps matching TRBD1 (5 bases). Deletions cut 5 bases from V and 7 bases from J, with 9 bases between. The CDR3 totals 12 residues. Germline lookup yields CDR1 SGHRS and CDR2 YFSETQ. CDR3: CASRGRGEKLFF. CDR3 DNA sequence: TGCGCCAGCAGGGGACGGGGTGAAAAACTGTTTTTT.

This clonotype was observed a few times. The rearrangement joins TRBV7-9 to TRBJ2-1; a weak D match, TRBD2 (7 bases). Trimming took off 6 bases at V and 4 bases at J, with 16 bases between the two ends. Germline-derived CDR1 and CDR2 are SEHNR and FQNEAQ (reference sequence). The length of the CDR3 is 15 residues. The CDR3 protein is CASSSEGGAYNEQFF. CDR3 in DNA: TGTGCCAGCAGTTCTGAGGGGGGGGCGTACAATGAGCAGTTCTTC.

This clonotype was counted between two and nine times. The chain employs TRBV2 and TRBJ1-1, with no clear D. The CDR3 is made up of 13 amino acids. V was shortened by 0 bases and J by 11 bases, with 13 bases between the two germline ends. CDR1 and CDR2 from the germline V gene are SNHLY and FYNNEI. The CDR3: CASSEALQTDAFF. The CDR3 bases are TGTGCCAGCAGTGAAGCGCTTCAAACGGATGCTTTCTTT.

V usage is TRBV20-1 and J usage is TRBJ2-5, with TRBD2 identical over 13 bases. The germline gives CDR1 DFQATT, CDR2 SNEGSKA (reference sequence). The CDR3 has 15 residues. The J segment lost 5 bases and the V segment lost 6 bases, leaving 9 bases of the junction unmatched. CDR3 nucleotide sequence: TGCAGTGCGTTTCGGACTAGCGGGAGTCATGAGACCCAGTACTTC. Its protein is CSAFRTSGSHETQYF.

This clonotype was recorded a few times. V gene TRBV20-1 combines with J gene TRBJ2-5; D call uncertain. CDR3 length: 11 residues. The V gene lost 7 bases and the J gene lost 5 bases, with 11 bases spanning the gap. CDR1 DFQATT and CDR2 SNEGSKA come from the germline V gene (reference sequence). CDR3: CSGFAGETQYF. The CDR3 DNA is TGCAGTGGTTTCGCTGGGGAGACCCAGTACTTC.

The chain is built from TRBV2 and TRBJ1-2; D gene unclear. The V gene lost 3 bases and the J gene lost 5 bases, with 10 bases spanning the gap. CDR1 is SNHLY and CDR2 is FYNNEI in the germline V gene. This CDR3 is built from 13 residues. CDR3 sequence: CASSDSGRYGYTF. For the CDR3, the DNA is TGTGCCAGCAGTGACTCCGGGCGTTATGGCTACACCTTC.

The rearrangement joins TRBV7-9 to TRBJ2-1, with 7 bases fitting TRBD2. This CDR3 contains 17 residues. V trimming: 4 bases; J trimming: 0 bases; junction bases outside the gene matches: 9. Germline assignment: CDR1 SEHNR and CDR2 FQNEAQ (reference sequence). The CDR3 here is CASSSRGAGSSYNEQFF. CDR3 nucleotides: TGTGCCAGCAGCTCTAGGGGAGCGGGGAGCTCCTACAATGAGCAGTTCTTC.

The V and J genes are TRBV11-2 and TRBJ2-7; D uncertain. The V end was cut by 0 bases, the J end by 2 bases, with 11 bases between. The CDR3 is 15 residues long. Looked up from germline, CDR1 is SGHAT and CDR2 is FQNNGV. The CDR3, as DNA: TGTGCCAGCAGCTTAGATCCGTGGCTTCCCTACGAGCAGTACTTC. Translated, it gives CASSLDPWLPYEQYF. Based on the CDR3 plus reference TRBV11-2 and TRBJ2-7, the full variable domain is EAGVAQSPRYKIIEKRQSVAFWCNPISGHATLYWYQQILGQGPKLLIQFQNNGVVDDSQLPKDRFSAERLKGVDSTLKIQPAKLEDSAVYLCASSLDPWLPYEQYFGPGTRLTVT.

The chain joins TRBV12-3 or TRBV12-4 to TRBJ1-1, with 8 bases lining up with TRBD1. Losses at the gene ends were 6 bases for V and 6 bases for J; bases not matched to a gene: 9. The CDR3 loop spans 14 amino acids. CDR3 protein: CASSQGAADPEAFF. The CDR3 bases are TGTGCCAGCAGCCAGGGGGCCGCCGACCCTGAAGCTTTCTTT.